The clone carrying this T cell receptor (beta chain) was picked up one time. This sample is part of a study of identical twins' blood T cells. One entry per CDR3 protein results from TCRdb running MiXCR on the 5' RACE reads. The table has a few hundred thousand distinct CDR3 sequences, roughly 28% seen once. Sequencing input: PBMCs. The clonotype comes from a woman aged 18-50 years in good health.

CDR3 bases: TGTGCCAGTAGTATGGGCAGGCTTAACTATGGCTACACCTTC. Amino acids: CASSMGRLNYGYTF. The chain couples TRBV19 to TRBJ1-2; D gene ambiguous. There are 14 residues in the CDR3. Germline V gene lookup returns CDR1 LNHDA and CDR2 SQIVND (reference sequence). Trimming took 3 bases from V and 1 from J, leaving 9 bases between them.